A selection of T cell receptor beta chains follows, all from one sample in a study of naive and memory T cell subsets. TCRdb analysed the UMI-ligation and nested PCR reads with MiXCR anew, one entry per CDR3 protein. The repertoire includes about 22,000 distinct CDR3 sequences, 7% to 10% of them detected once, and about 24% sits in the top ten. Sequencing input: central memory CD8+ T cells from blood. The receptors here all came from a human donor in good health. Both conserved end residues are part of each CDR3. Fields, in order: D gene, J gene, clone size, V gene, CDR3 DNA, CDR3 protein. D genes are given only for firm matches. Clone size, where shown, is once, few, many, or a class for clones that have expanded.

d_call: TRBD2; j_call: TRBJ2-7; clone_size: many; v_call: TRBV7-8; cdr3_nt: TGTGCCAGCAGCCTCCCGGGGGGGAGTTGGTCCTACGAGCAGTACTTC; cdr3_aa: CASSLPGGSWSYEQYF
d_call: TRBD2; j_call: TRBJ2-1; clone_size: many; v_call: TRBV29-1; cdr3_nt: TGCAGCGTTGAGGCTGGACTAGCGGGAGTTTATTTCTTC; cdr3_aa: CSVEAGLAGVYFF
d_call: -; j_call: TRBJ2-3; clone_size: medium-sized; v_call: TRBV6-2/TRBV6-3; cdr3_nt: TGTGCCAGCATGGTGGCCGAGTGGGATACGCAGTATTTT; cdr3_aa: CASMVAEWDTQYF
d_call: -; j_call: TRBJ1-1; clone_size: -; v_call: TRBV5-5; cdr3_nt: TGTGCCAGCAGCTTTTTCATCAACACTGAAGCTTTCTTT; cdr3_aa: CASSFFINTEAFF
d_call: TRBD2; j_call: TRBJ2-1; clone_size: -; v_call: TRBV7-3; cdr3_nt: TGTGCCAGCAGCTTATCCGGGGTATGGGACTACCAAAACTCCTACAATGAGCAGTTCTTC; cdr3_aa: CASSLSGVWDYQNSYNEQFF
d_call: -; j_call: TRBJ1-5; clone_size: -; v_call: TRBV6-4; cdr3_nt: TGTGCCAGCAGTGAGGACGGAAGCAATCAGCCCCAGCATTTT; cdr3_aa: CASSEDGSNQPQHF
d_call: -; j_call: TRBJ1-5; clone_size: -; v_call: TRBV3-1; cdr3_nt: TGTGCCAGCAGCCTGGCAGTGGGGCCCCAGCATTTT; cdr3_aa: CASSLAVGPQHF
d_call: TRBD1; j_call: TRBJ2-3; clone_size: many; v_call: TRBV29-1; cdr3_nt: TGCAGCGTTGATGACAGGGGCCCAATCACAGATACGCAGTATTTT; cdr3_aa: CSVDDRGPITDTQYF
d_call: -; j_call: TRBJ2-7; clone_size: -; v_call: TRBV6-5; cdr3_nt: TGTGCCAGCGGGTTTCCCGAGGAACAGGGCGGCGAGCAGTACTTC; cdr3_aa: CASGFPEEQGGEQYF
d_call: -; j_call: TRBJ2-3; clone_size: -; v_call: TRBV4-2; cdr3_nt: TGTGCCAGCAGCCAAGTCGCTGCAGACTTCACAGATACGCAGTATTTT; cdr3_aa: CASSQVAADFTDTQYF
d_call: -; j_call: TRBJ1-4; clone_size: few; v_call: TRBV4-3; cdr3_nt: TGCGCCAGCAGCCCGACCAGTGCGGTAAATGAAAAACTGTTTTTT; cdr3_aa: CASSPTSAVNEKLFF
d_call: -; j_call: TRBJ1-1; clone_size: few; v_call: TRBV29-1; cdr3_nt: TGCAGCGTTGATGGGACCCAGGATGGTGGTTGGACTGAAGCTTTCTTT; cdr3_aa: CSVDGTQDGGWTEAFF